Below, 30 T cell receptor beta chains from the same sample are listed, as sequenced in a study of beta chain features in type 1 diabetes. The study reverse transcribed the entire isolated RNA, so it sequenced expressed TCRB transcripts. TCRdb's table, derived via immunoSEQ multiplex PCR, lists solely in-frame clones and lacks some. The sample lists about 360,000 clones, roughly an eighth seen once, with approximately 0.015% in the top ten. Specimen: naive CD4+ T cells from blood. The receptor source for this set is a young man in good health.

The J gene is TRBJ2-5, the V gene TRBV2; tentatively, D is TRBD2 (6 bases). Germline V CDR1 and CDR2: SNHLY, FYNNEI. Trimming took 4 bases from V and 7 from J, leaving 13 bases between them. CDR3 length: 13 amino acids. DNA of the CDR3: TGTGCCAGCAGTGCGGGGGTGAAGGGGACCCAGTACTTC. Translated: CASSAGVKGTQYF.

This clone was detected a few times. This chain uses TRBV30 with TRBJ1-3; the match to TRBD1 covers 7 bases. Trimming at V came to 4 bases and at J to 0 bases, leaving 3 bases not matched to a gene. This CDR3 contains 14 residues. Germline CDR1 GTSNPN, CDR2 SVGIG (reference sequence). CDR3 sequence reads: CAWNQGDSGNTIYF. The CDR3 DNA reads as TGTGCCTGGAATCAGGGGGACTCTGGAAACACCATATATTTT.

The chain employs TRBV18 and TRBJ2-7; weak D call: TRBD1 (6 bases). V shed 2 bases and J shed 5 bases, with 10 bases lying between them. Germline CDR1 KGHSH, CDR2 LQKENI. The CDR3 extends over 13 amino acids. The CDR3, as DNA: TGTGCCAGCTCACCAAATCGACAGGACGAGCAGTACTTC. Translated, it gives CASSPNRQDEQYF.

This clone has just a few counts. V usage is TRBV5-6 and J usage is TRBJ2-3, with D unresolved. The CDR3 has 11 amino acids. CDR1 and CDR2 from the germline V gene are SGHDT and YYEEEE. Trimming stripped 4 bases from V and 5 bases from J, with 5 bases between. The CDR3 bases are TGTGCCAGCAGCCTTATAGATACGCAGTATTTT. This encodes CASSLIDTQYF. Combining the CDR3 with reference TRBV5-6 and TRBJ2-3 gives the whole variable domain DAGVTQSPTHLIKTRGQQVTLRCSPKSGHDTVSWYQQALGQGPQFIFQYYEEEERQRGNFPDRFSGHQFPNYSSELNVNALLLGDSALYLCASSLIDTQYFGPGTRLTVL.

This clone came up a few times. This chain connects TRBV18 to TRBJ1-3, with TRBD1 matching over 10 bases. After removal of 3 bases from V and 6 bases from J, the junction contained 2 bases not matched to a gene. CDR3 size: 14 residues. In germline, CDR1 is KGHSH, CDR2 LQKENI. CDR3 region: CASSPGTGENTIYF. CDR3 coding DNA: TGTGCCAGCTCACCCGGGACAGGGGAAAACACCATATATTTT.

The rearrangement links TRBV28 to TRBJ2-3, with 7 bases that match TRBD2. This CDR3 has 15 residues. Germline lookup yields CDR1 MDHEN and CDR2 SYDVKM. Germline trimming cut 7 bases from V and 4 bases from J; bases unmatched to any gene: 11. The CDR3 DNA is TGTGCCAGCAAGCCCGGGGACGGGAGGCCAGATACGCAGTATTTT. Amino acid sequence: CASKPGDGRPDTQYF.

This clone was seen ten or more times. The chain employs TRBV7-9 and TRBJ2-7, with a weak D call TRBD1 (5 bases). V was pared by 5 bases and J by 4 bases, with 9 bases between. CDR3 length equals 12 residues. CDR1 is SEHNR and CDR2 is FQNEAQ in the germline V gene (reference sequence). CDR3 region: CASSGTGYEQYF. As DNA, the CDR3 is TGTGCCAGCAGCGGTACAGGTTACGAGCAGTACTTC.

This clone appeared a few times. The chain is built from TRBV30 and TRBJ1-2; weak D call: TRBD1 (5 bases). Germline V gene lookup returns CDR1 GTSNPN and CDR2 SVGIG (reference sequence). There are 15 residues in the CDR3. V lost 4 bases and J lost 4, with 19 bases in between. In DNA, the CDR3 is TGTGCCTGGAACGGCGGGGACGGAGGAATCTATGGCTACACCTTC. Translating it yields CAWNGGDGGIYGYTF.

The chain uses TRBV18 and TRBJ1-5; D not certain. The V gene lost 4 bases and the J gene lost 0 bases, with 7 bases spanning the gap. This CDR3 is built from 14 residues. Germline assignment: CDR1 KGHSH and CDR2 LQKENI. The CDR3 spells CASSRRDSNQPQHF. In DNA form, the CDR3 reads TGTGCCAGCTCACGGCGGGATAGCAATCAGCCCCAGCATTTT.

V usage is TRBV15 and J usage is TRBJ1-1; tentative D call: TRBD1 (6 bases). V was clipped by 6 bases and J by 4 bases, with 12 bases between them. The CDR3 runs 13 residues. Germline CDR1 and CDR2: LNHNV and YYDKDF (reference sequence). In DNA, the CDR3 is TGTGCCACCAGGCGCGGGGGCAGCACTGAAGCTTTCTTT. Translated: CATRRGGSTEAFF.

This clone was observed a few times. The chain carries TRBV7-9 and TRBJ1-1, with D possibly matching TRBD1 (5 bases). This CDR3 comprises 13 residues. CDR1 is SEHNR and CDR2 is FQNEAQ in the germline V gene (reference sequence). The V gene lost 1 base and the J gene lost 8 bases, with 11 bases spanning the gap. The CDR3: CASSLGVRTEAFF. CDR3 in DNA: TGTGCCAGCAGCTTAGGAGTTAGGACAGAAGCTTTCTTT.

Comment on this clone: Its ends do not fully match the called genes, so a read error is possible. This sequence joins TRBV7-7 and TRBJ2-1; 12 nucleotides agree with TRBD2. CDR1 and CDR2 (germline): SSHAT, FNYEAQ (reference sequence). CDR3 length: 15 residues. CDR3 protein: CASSPTSGRGSEQFF. CDR3 sequence (DNA): TGTGCTAGCAGCCCGACTAGCGGGAGAGGAAGTGAGCAGTTCTTC.

This rearrangement joins TRBV30 to TRBJ1-3; no firm D call. CDR1 is GTSNPN, CDR2 SVGIG, per germline (reference sequence). The germline V and J ends were trimmed by 4 bases and 12 bases, with 13 bases remaining between them. This CDR3 region has 11 residues. CDR3 DNA: TGTGCCTGGAAGACACTAGTTAACATATATTTT. It codes for CAWKTLVNIYF.

This clone was seen a handful of times. The J gene is TRBJ1-1, the V gene TRBV30; 8 positions match TRBD1. The CDR3 is 12 amino acids. The V gene's germline CDR1 is GTSNPN and CDR2 SVGIG (reference sequence). V was clipped by 6 bases and J by 4 bases; unmatched bases: 4. In DNA, the CDR3 is TGTGCCTGTGACAGGGGCGGCACTGAAGCTTTCTTT. Its protein is CACDRGGTEAFF.

In this sample, this clone turned up a few times. The CDR3 region is CASSLMRSDTDTQYF. The CDR3 bases are TGTGCCAGCAGCTTAATGCGGTCCGACACAGATACGCAGTATTTT. This chain joins TRBV7-3 and TRBJ2-3; D call uncertain. Germline lookup yields CDR1 SGHTA and CDR2 FQGTGA. V dropped 1 base and J dropped 2 bases, with 10 bases sitting between them. This CDR3 has 15 residues. Drawing the rest from reference TRBV7-3 and TRBJ2-3, the complete variable domain is GAGVSQTPSNKVTEKGKYVELRCDPISGHTALYWYRQSLGQGPEFLIYFQGTGAADDSGLPNDRFFAVRPEGSVSTLKIQRTERGDSAVYLCASSLMRSDTDTQYFGPGTRLTVL.

This clone was picked up a small number of times. The gene calls are TRBV18 and TRBJ2-7; 8 bases map to TRBD1. This CDR3 region has 14 residues. The V gene's germline CDR1 is KGHSH and CDR2 LQKENI. V trimming: 4 bases; J trimming: 6 bases; junction bases outside the gene matches: 8. For the CDR3, the DNA is TGTGCCAGCTCACTCGGACAGGGTCGATCCGAGCAGTACTTC. Translation gives CASSLGQGRSEQYF. The whole variable domain, filled in from reference TRBV18 and TRBJ2-7, reads NAGVMQNPRHLVRRRGQEARLRCSPMKGHSHVYWYRQLPEEGLKFMVYLQKENIIDESGMPKERFSAEFPKEGPSILRIQQVVRGDSAAYFCASSLGQGRSEQYFGPGTRLTVT.

The chain recombines TRBV11-2 with TRBJ1-1; 7 positions agree with TRBD1. V was clipped by 5 bases and J by 5 bases; unmatched bases: 11. The CDR3 extends over 15 amino acids. Germline loops: CDR1 SGHAT, CDR2 FQNNGV. The CDR3 region is CASSAYHRGGTEAFF. CDR3 in DNA: TGTGCCAGCAGCGCATACCACAGGGGCGGGACTGAAGCTTTCTTT.

A few counts support this clone. The gene calls are TRBV11-1 and TRBJ2-1, with D perhaps matching TRBD2 (5 bases). CDR1 is SGHAT and CDR2 is FQDESV in the germline V gene (reference sequence). The CDR3 sequence is 13 residues long. The V end lost 5 bases, the J end lost 3 bases, and 8 bases lay between the germline ends. Here the CDR3 reads CASSRGYYNEQFF. CDR3 DNA sequence: TGTGCCAGCAGCCGAGGGTACTACAATGAGCAGTTCTTC.

This sequence joins TRBV7-2 and TRBJ2-3, with 12 bases lining up with TRBD2. V shed 5 bases, J shed 3 bases, and the junction held 6 bases outside the gene matches. The V gene's germline CDR1 is SGHTA and CDR2 FQGNSA. This CDR3 has 16 residues. As DNA, the CDR3 is TGTGCCAGCAGCAGAGCCGGGACTAGCGGGACAGATACGCAGTATTTT. Amino acid sequence: CASSRAGTSGTDTQYF.

In its sample, this clone was seen a few times. The chain joins TRBV6-1 to TRBJ2-1; D is unresolved. CDR1 and CDR2 (germline): MNHNS, SASEGT. CDR3 length: 13 amino acids. V lost 1 base to trimming and J lost 3 bases, with 4 bases between them. CDR3 loop: CASSEDFYNEQFF. CDR3 DNA sequence: TGTGCCAGCAGTGAAGACTTCTACAATGAGCAGTTCTTC.

The V and J genes are TRBV28 and TRBJ2-5, with TRBD2 identical over 9 bases. Germline V gene lookup returns CDR1 MDHEN and CDR2 SYDVKM. J lost 1 base, V lost 2 bases, and 2 bases had no gene match. This CDR3 is built from 15 residues. DNA of the CDR3: TGTGCCAGCAGTTTACCGACTAGCGGCCAAGAGACCCAGTACTTC. It encodes CASSLPTSGQETQYF.

This clone was counted between two and nine times. The V call is TRBV2, the J call TRBJ2-1; 10 nucleotides align to TRBD2. Germline CDR1 and CDR2: SNHLY and FYNNEI. CDR3 length: 15 residues. J lost 4 bases, V lost 10 bases, and 10 bases had no gene match. The CDR3 sequence: CATNERTSGYNEQFF. The CDR3 nucleotides read TGTGCCACCAATGAACGGACTAGCGGTTACAATGAGCAGTTCTTC.

V gene TRBV5-6 combines with J gene TRBJ2-2; 10 nucleotides line up with TRBD2. The germline gives CDR1 SGHDT, CDR2 YYEEEE. The CDR3 contains 15 residues. With 3 bases clipped from V and 5 bases from J, the junction kept 4 bases outside the gene matches. The CDR3 DNA follows: TGTGCCAGCAGCTCTCCTAGCGGGAGTACCGGGGAGCTGTTTTTT. This codes for CASSSPSGSTGELFF.

This clone has just one count. The CDR3 DNA is TGTGCCAGCAGCTTGGGGTTCGCGGGTAATGGAGGTAATTCACCCCTCCACTTT. It yields the protein CASSLGFAGNGGNSPLHF. This chain joins TRBV5-6 and TRBJ1-6; D unclear. Trimming stripped 0 bases from V and 6 bases from J, with 19 bases between. The germline V gene has CDR1 SGHDT and CDR2 YYEEEE. The CDR3 is 18 amino acids.

The gene calls are TRBV6-5 and TRBJ1-2, with 9 bases matching TRBD1. Germline V gives CDR1 MNHEY, CDR2 SVGAGI. The CDR3 covers 14 residues. J gave up 5 bases and V 5 bases, and 6 bases lay outside the gene matches. This chain's CDR3 is CASSRDRVEYGYTF. The CDR3 DNA follows: TGTGCCAGCAGTAGGGACAGGGTGGAGTATGGCTACACCTTC.

This clone was observed a few times. J is TRBJ2-4 and V is TRBV25-1; 10 nucleotides match TRBD2. V dropped 1 base and J dropped 6; count of bases not matched to a gene: 3. In germline, CDR1 is MGHDK, CDR2 SYGVNS. The CDR3 is 15 residues long. The CDR3 DNA reads as TGTGCCAGCAGTGAATCAGCGGGAGGGGGAAACATTCAGTACTTC. This gives the protein CASSESAGGGNIQYF. Full variable domain (outside the CDR3, taken from reference TRBV25-1 and TRBJ2-4): EADIYQTPRYLVIGTGKKITLECSQTMGHDKMYWYQQDPGMELHLIHYSYGVNSTEKGDLSSESTVSRIRTEHFPLTLESARPSHTSQYLCASSESAGGGNIQYFGAGTRLSVL.

The chain is built from TRBV28 and TRBJ2-7, with TRBD2 identical over 9 bases. With 6 bases clipped from V and 5 bases from J, the junction kept 20 bases outside the gene matches. CDR3 length equals 18 residues. The germline V gene encodes CDR1 MDHEN and CDR2 SYDVKM. DNA of the CDR3: TGTGCCAGCAGCACCGGACTAGCGCGTGGGGGGGATATGGACGAGCAGTACTTC. It is translated as CASSTGLARGGDMDEQYF.

This rearrangement joins TRBV9 to TRBJ2-5, with D possibly TRBD1 on 6 matching bases. With 0 bases removed from V and 5 bases from J, the gap between germline ends came to 14 bases. Germline assignment: CDR1 SGDLS and CDR2 YYNGEE. The CDR3 runs 15 residues. The CDR3 loop reads CASSVEGGSLETQYF. The CDR3 DNA reads as TGTGCCAGCAGCGTAGAAGGGGGTAGCTTGGAGACCCAGTACTTC.

A few counts support this clone. The rearrangement uses TRBV25-1 and TRBJ1-1; D possibly corresponds to TRBD1 (5 bases). V was clipped by 0 bases and J by 5 bases, with 13 bases between them. Germline values: CDR1 MGHDK, CDR2 SYGVNS. This CDR3 is built from 15 residues. Written as DNA, the CDR3 is TGTGCCAGCAGTGAATATAGGAGGGGCGGAACTGAAGCTTTCTTT. Translation gives CASSEYRRGGTEAFF.

In its sample, this clone was seen a few times. This sequence joins TRBV5-1 and TRBJ2-5; TRBD2 is a possible D gene (6 bases). V lost 6 bases, J lost 4 bases, and 19 bases lay in between. Germline V gene data show CDR1 as SGHRS and CDR2 as YFSETQ. The CDR3 totals 15 residues. CDR3 protein: CASTRDGSGRETQYF. In DNA form, the CDR3 reads TGCGCCAGCACGCGGGACGGGAGCGGCCGAGAGACCCAGTACTTC.